The 25 T cell receptor beta chains below come from one sample, sequenced in a study of regulatory and conventional T cells in RAG deficiency. Sequenced by immunoSEQ multiplex PCR; TCRdb stores in-frame clones only, minus some. The data hold some 20,000 clones, with around 94% observed a single time. Genomic DNA came from blood conventional CD4+ T cells gated CD25-low CD127-high. These same data were also listed under a study on regulatory T cells. Per that paper: The primer mix had 52 TRBV and 13 TRBJ primers.

The sequenced material came from CD4+ T cells sorted from blood. Receptors were obtained from a human donor in good health.

This clone was found once. This chain connects TRBV5-1 to TRBJ2-7; D is unresolved. V lost 1 base, J lost 2 bases, and 13 bases lay in between. The germline CDR1 and CDR2 sequences are SGHRS and YFSETQ. The CDR3 is 15 amino acids. CDR3 sequence reads: CASSLPGPQTYEQYF. DNA for the CDR3: TGCGCCAGCAGCTTGCCGGGCCCTCAAACCTACGAGCAGTACTTC.

The chain uses TRBV7-9 and TRBJ2-6; D not resolved. The CDR3 has 13 amino acids. Germline V gene lookup returns CDR1 SEHNR and CDR2 FQNEAQ (reference sequence). The V and J ends lost 5 bases and 2 bases respectively, with 4 bases between them. The CDR3 nucleotides read TGTGCCAGCAGCGAAACTGGGGCCAACGTCCTGACTTTC. Translating it yields CASSETGANVLTF.

J is TRBJ1-2 and V is TRBV6-1; perhaps TRBD1 as D (5 bases). V was clipped by 2 bases and J by 4 bases, with 11 bases between them. CDR1 is MNHNS and CDR2 is SASEGT in the germline V gene. The CDR3 extends over 14 amino acids. CDR3 sequence: CASSEQGMGYGYTF. The CDR3 coding sequence is TGTGCCAGCAGTGAACAGGGCATGGGCTATGGCTACACCTTC.

The genes are TRBV7-6 and TRBJ2-6, with no clear D. Germline loops: CDR1 SGHVS, CDR2 FNYEAQ. The germline V and J ends were trimmed by 0 bases and 1 base, with 7 bases remaining between them. The length of the CDR3 is 16 residues. The CDR3 loop reads CASSLASGSGANVLTF. Written as DNA, the CDR3 is TGTGCCAGCAGCTTAGCGAGTGGGTCTGGGGCCAACGTCCTGACTTTC.

The genes are TRBV28 and TRBJ2-6, with 7 bases lining up with TRBD1. CDR1 and CDR2 from the germline V gene are MDHEN and SYDVKM. V trimming: 7 bases; J trimming: 0 bases; junction bases outside the gene matches: 6. The CDR3 extends over 16 amino acids. CDR3 nucleotide sequence: TGTGCCAGCACCCCGACAGGGATCTCTGGGGCCAACGTCCTGACTTTC. It translates to CASTPTGISGANVLTF.

A single count supports this clone. The chain recombines TRBV7-9 with TRBJ2-5; D is undetermined. Trimming left V 4 bases short and J 5 bases short, with 11 bases between. The germline V gene encodes CDR1 SEHNR and CDR2 FQNEAQ (reference sequence). The CDR3 length is 13 residues. The chain's CDR3 is CASSWTSKETQYF. DNA of the CDR3: TGTGCCAGCAGCTGGACGAGCAAGGAGACCCAGTACTTC.

This clone has a single count. The rearrangement uses TRBV2 and TRBJ2-3, with 11 bases aligning to TRBD2. The J segment lost 8 bases and the V segment lost 9 bases, leaving 10 bases of the junction unmatched. This CDR3 spans 14 amino acids. Germline loops: CDR1 SNHLY, CDR2 FYNNEI. The CDR3 loop reads CASSSGGSPFTQYF. CDR3 coding DNA: TGTGCCAGTTCTAGCGGGGGGTCCCCGTTTACGCAGTATTTT. The variable domain in full, with the rest retrieved from reference TRBV2 and TRBJ2-3, is EPEVTQTPSHQVTQMGQEVILRCVPISNHLYFYWYRQILGQKVEFLVSFYNNEISEKSEIFDDQFSVERPDGSNFTLKIRSTKLEDSAMYFCASSSGGSPFTQYFGPGTRLTVL.

The V gene is TRBV7-2, the J gene TRBJ1-6; maybe TRBD1 (5 bases). The CDR3 has 16 residues. Between the trimmed V and J ends, which lost 4 bases and 9 bases, there was a span of 19 bases. CDR1 and CDR2 (germline): SGHTA, FQGNSA. The chain's CDR3 is CASSSQAGGGGSPLHF. The CDR3 nucleotides are TGTGCCAGCAGCTCTCAGGCCGGGGGTGGTGGTTCACCCCTCCACTTT.

This clone was observed once. The V gene is TRBV6-1, the J gene TRBJ1-5; 8 positions match TRBD1. Germline CDR1 and CDR2: MNHNS and SASEGT. The CDR3 has 15 residues. V lost 2 bases to trimming and J lost 3 bases; unmatched junction nucleotides: 3. The CDR3 here is CASSERTGYNQPQHF. DNA for the CDR3: TGTGCCAGCAGTGAACGGACAGGGTACAATCAGCCCCAGCATTTT.

Points on this clone: Relative to the germline gene, one junction end is altered; a read error may explain this. The chain combines TRBV7-7 with TRBJ1-1; D might be TRBD1 (5 bases). CDR3 length: 13 residues. CDR1 and CDR2 (germline): SSHAT, FNYEAQ (reference sequence). The CDR3 coding sequence is TGTGCTAGCAGCTTAGGAGAGGGGACTGAAGCTTTCTTT. Translated: CASSLGEGTEAFF.

The rearrangement links TRBV6-1 to TRBJ1-5; TRBD1 aligns across 7 bases. This CDR3 comprises 15 residues. Germline CDR1 MNHNS, CDR2 SASEGT. V gave up 3 bases and J gave up 4 bases; unmatched junction bases: 6. This chain's CDR3 is CASSDQTGLNQPQHF. The DNA of the CDR3 is TGTGCCAGCAGTGACCAGACAGGGTTAAATCAGCCCCAGCATTTT.

The rearrangement links TRBV5-4 to TRBJ2-7, with TRBD2 matching 7 bases. Looked up from germline, CDR1 is SGHNT and CDR2 is YYREEE (reference sequence). V trimming: 0 bases; J trimming: 3 bases; junction bases outside the gene matches: 3. The CDR3 is made up of 14 amino acids. CDR3 sequence (DNA): TGTGCCAGCAGCTTGGGGGGAGGGGTCTACGAGCAGTACTTC. As protein: CASSLGGGVYEQYF.

This chain connects TRBV7-2 to TRBJ1-5; D remains ambiguous. CDR1 is SGHTA, CDR2 FQGNSA, per germline. The CDR3 length is 13 residues. Trimming took off 0 bases at V and 9 bases at J, with 9 bases between the two ends. The chain's CDR3 is CASSLAAARPQHF. CDR3 nucleotides: TGTGCCAGCAGCTTAGCCGCGGCCCGGCCCCAGCATTTT.

The chain recombines TRBV6-1 with TRBJ1-1; D is perhaps TRBD1 (6 bases). This CDR3 has 15 residues. Germline V CDR1 and CDR2: MNHNS, SASEGT. Trimming pared 2 bases from V and 2 bases from J, leaving 12 bases between. In DNA form, the CDR3 reads TGTGCCAGCAGTGAAACAGGGCCTTCTAACACTGAAGCTTTCTTT. Amino acid sequence: CASSETGPSNTEAFF.

This sequence joins TRBV9 and TRBJ2-7; maybe TRBD2 (6 bases). Germline lookup yields CDR1 SGDLS and CDR2 YYNGEE. The V end lost 4 bases, the J end lost 4 bases, and 12 bases lay between the germline ends. This CDR3 comprises 13 residues. CDR3 loop: CASSPPGGYEQYF. The CDR3 nucleotides are TGTGCCAGCAGCCCCCCCGGAGGGTACGAGCAGTACTTC.

V is TRBV27 and J is TRBJ1-1; D is unclear. The CDR3 spans 13 residues. V was shortened by 2 bases and J by 4 bases, with 8 bases between the two germline ends. The germline gives CDR1 MNHEY, CDR2 SMNVEV (reference sequence). The CDR3 region is CASSLTLTTEAFF. The CDR3 nucleotides read TGTGCCAGCAGTTTAACCCTCACCACTGAAGCTTTCTTT.

V is TRBV7-9 and J is TRBJ2-2; 8 nucleotides agree with TRBD2. The germline gives CDR1 SEHNR, CDR2 FQNEAQ (reference sequence). The CDR3 runs to 14 residues. The V segment lost 5 bases and the J segment 6 bases; nucleotides outside the gene matches: 5. Here the CDR3 DNA reads TGTGCCAGCAGCCGACTAGCGTCCGCCGGGGAGCTGTTTTTT. Residues: CASSRLASAGELFF.

This chain joins TRBV5-4 and TRBJ2-1; the D gene is possibly TRBD2 (7 bases). The germline CDR1 and CDR2 sequences are SGHNT and YYREEE (reference sequence). This CDR3 has 15 residues. V lost 0 bases, J lost 6 bases, and 13 bases lay in between. CDR3 sequence (DNA): TGTGCCAGCAGCTTGGTGGGGGGGGCTGGCAATGAGCAGTTCTTC. This codes for CASSLVGGAGNEQFF.

The chain links TRBV30 to TRBJ1-2; tentative D call: TRBD1 (5 bases). Germline V gene sequence: CDR1 GTSNPN, CDR2 SVGIG (reference sequence). Trimming shortened V by 3 bases and J by 3 bases, and 8 bases separated the two germline ends. This CDR3 has 12 amino acids. The CDR3 region is CAWSGGDYGYTF. CDR3 in DNA: TGTGCCTGGAGCGGGGGGGACTATGGCTACACCTTC. The full variable domain, with the rest looked up from reference TRBV30 and TRBJ1-2, is SQTIHQWPATLVQPVGSPLSLECTVEGTSNPNLYWYRQAAGRGLQLLFYSVGIGQISSEVPQNLSASRPQDRQFILSSKKLLLSDSGFYLCAWSGGDYGYTFGSGTRLTVV.

The rearrangement links TRBV6-5 to TRBJ1-2; D remains unclear. Germline CDR1 is MNHEY and CDR2 is SVGAGI. This CDR3 spans 13 amino acids. Trimming stripped 4 bases from V and 1 base from J, with 7 bases between. DNA of the CDR3: TGTGCCAGCAGTTCAAGTAATAACTATGGCTACACCTTC. Residues: CASSSSNNYGYTF.

The chain recombines TRBV28 with TRBJ2-3, with unresolved D. The V end lost 5 bases, the J end lost 8 bases, and 11 bases lay between the germline ends. Germline V gives CDR1 MDHEN, CDR2 SYDVKM. This CDR3 has 12 residues. This CDR3 is CASSPLLGTQYF. CDR3 DNA sequence: TGTGCCAGCAGTCCGCTCCTGGGTACGCAGTATTTT.

CDR3 in DNA: TGTGCCAGCAGCCCCCGCGCCCAGGGCACAGATACGCAGTATTTT. Translated: CASSPRAQGTDTQYF. This chain joins TRBV11-3 and TRBJ2-3, with D hard to call. Germline-derived CDR1 and CDR2 are SGHNT and YENEEA. The CDR3 extends over 15 amino acids. V dropped 5 bases and J dropped 1 base, with 13 bases sitting between them.

The chain is built from TRBV10-3 and TRBJ1-3; 7 bases are a match to TRBD1. Germline CDR1 is ENHRY and CDR2 is SYGVKD. This CDR3 contains 14 residues. J was trimmed by 7 bases and V by 7 bases; bases with no gene match: 10. The CDR3 sequence is CAINRQGEGNTIYF. Written as DNA, the CDR3 is TGTGCCATCAATCGACAGGGAGAGGGGAACACCATATATTTT.

The rearrangement joins TRBV7-2 to TRBJ1-6; D remains unclear. Germline V gene data show CDR1 as SGHTA and CDR2 as FQGNSA. With 3 bases removed from V and 14 bases from J, the gap between germline ends came to 11 bases. The CDR3 length is 12 residues. CDR3 amino acids: CASSLGLGALHF. CDR3 bases: TGTGCCAGCAGCTTGGGCCTTGGGGCCCTCCACTTT.

The chain links TRBV7-9 to TRBJ1-2, with 8 bases identical to TRBD1. V lost 2 bases and J lost 4; bases outside the gene matches: 15. The CDR3 is 18 amino acids. CDR1 and CDR2 (germline): SEHNR, FQNEAQ (reference sequence). The CDR3 DNA sequence: TGTGCCAGCAGCTTACACGCACTCGGGGGGACAGGTACCTATGGCTACACCTTC. Residues: CASSLHALGGTGTYGYTF.